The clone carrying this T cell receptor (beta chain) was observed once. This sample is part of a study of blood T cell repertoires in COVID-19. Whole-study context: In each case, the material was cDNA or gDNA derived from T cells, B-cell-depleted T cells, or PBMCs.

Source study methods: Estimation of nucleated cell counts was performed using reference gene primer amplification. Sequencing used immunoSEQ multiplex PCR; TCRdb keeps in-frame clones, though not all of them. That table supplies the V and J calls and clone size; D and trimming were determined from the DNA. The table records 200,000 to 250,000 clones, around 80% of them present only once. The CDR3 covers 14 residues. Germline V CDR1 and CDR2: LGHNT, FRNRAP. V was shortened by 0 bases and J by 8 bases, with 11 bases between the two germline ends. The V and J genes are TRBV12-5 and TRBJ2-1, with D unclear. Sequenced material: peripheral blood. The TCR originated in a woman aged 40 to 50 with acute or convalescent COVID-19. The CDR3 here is CASGLVRGRDEQFF. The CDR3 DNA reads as TGTGCTAGTGGTTTGGTACGAGGCCGAGATGAGCAGTTCTTC.